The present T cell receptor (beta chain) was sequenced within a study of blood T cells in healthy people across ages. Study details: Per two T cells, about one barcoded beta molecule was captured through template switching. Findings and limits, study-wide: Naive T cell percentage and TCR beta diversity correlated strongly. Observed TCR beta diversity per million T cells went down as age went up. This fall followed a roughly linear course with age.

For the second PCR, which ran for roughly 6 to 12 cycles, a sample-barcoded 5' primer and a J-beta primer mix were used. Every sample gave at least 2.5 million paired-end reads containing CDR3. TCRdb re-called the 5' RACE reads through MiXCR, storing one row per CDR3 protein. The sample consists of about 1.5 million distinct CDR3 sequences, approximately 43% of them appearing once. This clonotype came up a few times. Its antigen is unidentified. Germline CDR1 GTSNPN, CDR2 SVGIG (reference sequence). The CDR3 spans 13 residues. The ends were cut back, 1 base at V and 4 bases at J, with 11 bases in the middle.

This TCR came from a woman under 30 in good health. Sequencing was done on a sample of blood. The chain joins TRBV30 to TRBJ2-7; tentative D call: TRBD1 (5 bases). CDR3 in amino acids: CAWSAGREYEQYF. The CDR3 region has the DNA TGTGCCTGGAGTGCGGGCAGGGAATACGAGCAGTACTTC.